This is a list of T cell receptor beta chains from one sample in a study of Graves' ophthalmopathy and Graves' hyperthyroidism. TCRdb processed the multiplex PCR reads anew with MiXCR; each CDR3 protein has one entry. Of about 740,000 distinct CDR3 sequences listed, 40% are singletons. Input material: peripheral blood. The source of these receptors is an adult man with Graves' ophthalmopathy. CDR3s include the opening cysteine and the closing phenylalanine or tryptophan. D genes are given only for firm matches. Part of the rows lack a size; the others show once, few, many or a class for expanded clones.

V gene	D gene	clone size	J gene	CDR3 protein	CDR3 DNA
TRBV9	.	.	TRBJ1-2	CASSGGVGGARTYGYTF	TGTGCCAGCAGCGGAGGGGTAGGGGGAGCTAGAACTTATGGCTACACCTTC
TRBV20-1	.	many	TRBJ1-1	CSARAGQSTEAFF	TGCAGTGCTAGAGCCGGACAGTCCACTGAAGCTTTCTTT
TRBV20-1	.	.	TRBJ1-6	CSASEGFSGSYNSPLHF	TGCAGTGCTAGCGAGGGGTTCTCAGGTTCCTATAATTCACCCCTCCACTTT
TRBV29-1	.	.	TRBJ1-5	CSLGAGLQPQHF	TGCAGCTTAGGGGCAGGGCTTCAGCCCCAGCATTTT
TRBV4-1	.	.	TRBJ2-5	CASSQEGRGLETQYF	TGCGCCAGCAGCCAAGAGGGTCGGGGCCTTGAGACCCAGTACTTC
TRBV25-1	.	many	TRBJ2-5	CASSEFGGGRETQYF	TGTGCCAGCAGTGAATTTGGAGGGGGCAGGGAGACCCAGTACTTC
TRBV10-2	TRBD2	many	TRBJ2-7	CASRGLADYEQYF	TGCGCCAGCAGGGGACTAGCCGATTACGAGCAGTACTTC
TRBV20-1	.	.	TRBJ1-2	CSARDPGDRGYTF	TGCAGTGCTAGAGATCCAGGGGACCGTGGCTACACCTTC
TRBV7-9	TRBD1	few	TRBJ2-5	CASSGQGIGETQYF	TGTGCCAGCAGCGGACAGGGAATAGGAGAGACCCAGTACTTC
TRBV7-9	.	.	TRBJ1-2	CASSQSGQNLHEYTF	TGCGCCAGCAGCCAATCGGGCCAAAATCTACACGAATACACCTTC
TRBV7-8	.	.	TRBJ2-2	CASSSSWGTWNTGELFF	TGTGCCAGCAGCTCCAGTTGGGGGACGTGGAACACCGGGGAGCTGTTTTTT
TRBV7-2	TRBD1	few	TRBJ2-5	CASSDNPNRGSTQYF	TGTGCCAGCAGCGATAACCCAAACAGGGGGTCGACCCAGTACTTC
TRBV29-1	.	.	TRBJ2-3	CSVPPGLTQYF	TGCAGCGTCCCACCGGGACTCACGCAGTATTTT
TRBV7-9	.	few	TRBJ2-7	CASSPPDRLQPRF	TGTGCCAGCAGCCCCCCCGATAGGCTTCAGCCTAGATTC
TRBV15	TRBD1	.	TRBJ1-5	CATSRVTGGNQPQHF	TGTGCCACCAGCAGAGTTACAGGGGGAAATCAGCCCCAGCATTTT
TRBV6-5	.	many	TRBJ2-7	CASREPGGSEQYF	TGTGCCAGCAGGGAACCTGGGGGGAGCGAGCAGTACTTC
TRBV19	.	.	TRBJ2-7	CASSPRFVLEYYEQYF	TGTGCCAGTAGTCCTCGATTCGTTTTGGAGTACTACGAGCAGTACTTC
TRBV10-3	.	.	TRBJ1-1	CAISDSGGSTEAFF	TGTGCCATCAGTGATTCGGGCGGGAGCACAGAAGCTTTCTTT
TRBV10-3	TRBD1	few	TRBJ1-4	CAISGTGVRDEKLFF	TGTGCCATCAGTGGGACAGGGGTGCGGGACGAAAAACTGTTTTTT
TRBV6-1	.	.	TRBJ2-7	CASSHRARDSYEQYF	TGTGCCAGCAGTCACAGGGCCCGGGACTCCTACGAGCAGTACTTC
TRBV2	.	many	TRBJ2-7	CASSYPGTYEQYF	TGTGCCAGCAGTTACCCAGGAACCTACGAGCAGTACTTC
TRBV29-1	.	.	TRBJ1-1	CRSQEGRNTEAFF	TGCAGATCCCAAGAGGGGAGGAACACTGAAGCTTTCTTT
TRBV11-2	.	.	TRBJ1-6	CASSSVRGGLGSPLHF	TGTGCCAGTAGCTCCGTACGGGGTGGTCTCGGCTCACCCCTCCACTTT
TRBV24-1	.	few	TRBJ2-2	CATSDTTITGTGELFF	TGTGCCACCAGTGATACAACGATAACAGGGACCGGGGAGCTGTTTTTT
TRBV20-1	TRBD2	few	TRBJ2-5	CSAPPVRGVQETQYF	TGCAGTGCTCCCCCAGTGCGGGGGGTTCAAGAGACCCAGTACTTC
TRBV7-9	.	few	TRBJ2-7	CASSLGGVWQGSYEQYF	TGTGCCAGCAGCTTAGGAGGCGTGTGGCAGGGATCCTACGAGCAGTACTTC
TRBV19	.	.	TRBJ2-5	CASSIYVETVPEYF	TGTGCCAGTAGTATTTACGTCGAGACAGTCCCCGAGTACTTC
TRBV10-1	.	.	TRBJ1-1	CASGKQNIEAFF	TGTGCCAGCGGAAAACAGAACATTGAAGCTTTCTTT
TRBV4-2	.	.	TRBJ1-1	CASSLMTGNTEAFF	TGTGCCAGCAGCCTGATGACAGGGAACACTGAAGCTTTCTTT
TRBV5-1	.	.	TRBJ2-7	CASSANRQWENHEQYF	TGCGCCAGCAGCGCCAACCGACAGTGGGAGAACCACGAGCAGTACTTC
TRBV20-1	.	.	TRBJ1-2	CSARSPTQGLITGGYTF	TGCAGTGCTAGATCGCCTACTCAGGGACTGATAACTGGGGGCTACACCTTC
TRBV25-1	TRBD2	.	TRBJ2-1	CASSAAGTSYNEQFF	TGTGCCAGCAGTGCCGCCGGGACTAGCTACAATGAGCAGTTCTTC
TRBV20-1	TRBD1	once	TRBJ1-2	CSARRPGQGVGGYTF	TGCAGTGCTAGAAGACCGGGACAGGGGGTTGGTGGCTACACCTTC
TRBV20-1	TRBD1	many	TRBJ1-6	CSASFDRGYSPLHF	TGCAGTGCTTCTTTCGACAGGGGGTATTCACCCCTCCACTTT
TRBV25-1	.	.	TRBJ1-4	CASSLAVPNEKLFF	TGTGCCAGCAGCCTTGCGGTACCTAATGAAAAACTGTTTTTT
TRBV20-1	.	many	TRBJ2-7	CSAIPSYEQYF	TGCAGTGCTATTCCCAGCTACGAGCAGTACTTC
TRBV5-5	.	.	TRBJ2-5	CASSLEVQYF	TGTGCCAGCAGCTTGGAGGTCCAGTACTTC
TRBV7-9	.	.	TRBJ2-2	CASSPWGLGTGELFF	TGTGCCAGCAGCCCATGGGGGCTGGGGACCGGGGAGCTGTTTTTT
TRBV5-6	.	few	TRBJ2-5	CASSLAKFGVAFNQETQYF	TGTGCCAGCAGCTTGGCCAAGTTTGGGGTCGCTTTTAATCAAGAGACCCAGTACTTC
TRBV19	.	many	TRBJ1-4	CASKESGSSNEKLFF	TGTGCCAGTAAGGAGTCCGGGTCCTCCAATGAAAAACTGTTTTTT
TRBV25-1	.	many	TRBJ2-5	CASSELERQETQYF	TGTGCCAGCAGTGAACTCGAGCGCCAAGAGACCCAGTACTTC
TRBV25-1	TRBD1	few	TRBJ1-2	CASSYVRRDRTYGYTF	TGTGCCAGCAGTTATGTCCGACGGGACAGGACCTATGGCTACACCTTC
TRBV20-1	TRBD2	few	TRBJ2-7	CSARSGLADPYEQYF	TGCAGTGCTCGATCGGGACTAGCGGATCCCTACGAGCAGTACTTC